This T cell receptor (beta chain) was obtained from a study of T cells in Graves' hyperthyroidism and ophthalmopathy. This clonotype has ten or more counts. Germline CDR1 is KGHSH and CDR2 is LQKENI. Trimming cost V 2 bases and J 6 bases, with 10 bases left between them. This CDR3 contains 13 residues. RNA transcripts provided the source from which TCR beta CDR3 regions were amplified. With the HTBI primer set, the TCR CDR3 went through a first round of RT-PCR. TCRdb re-analysed the multiplex PCR reads in MiXCR, keeping a single row per CDR3 protein. The top ten clones hold approximately 15% of a sample with 690,000 or so distinct CDR3 sequences, about 19% of them seen once.

The clonotype comes from a woman between 50 and 59 years old with Graves' hyperthyroidism that later progressed to Graves' ophthalmopathy. The V and J genes are TRBV18 and TRBJ1-2; no reliable D call. Source material: blood. The CDR3 sequence is CASSPTSRDGYTF. Here the CDR3 DNA reads TGTGCCAGCTCACCAACAAGTCGGGATGGCTACACCTTC.